This T cell receptor (beta chain) comes out of a study of blood T cell repertoires in COVID-19. At the level of the study: Samples of COVID-19 (acute and convalescent) were obtained from the United States, Italy and Spain. Sample material is recorded as cDNA or gDNA derived from T cells, B-cell-depleted T cells, or PBMCs.

This clone was seen a single time. Germline CDR1 ENHRY, CDR2 SYGVKD. The V end lost 3 bases, the J end lost 7 bases, and 16 bases lay between the germline ends. There are 14 residues in the CDR3. In the original processing: It was from reference gene primer amplification that nucleated cell counts were estimated. Repertoires were generated with immunoSEQ multiplex PCR, while TCRdb's copy carries only in-frame clones and drops some. V and J calls plus clone size are reproduced from that table; the DNA served to infer D and trimming. The data show about 240,000 clones, 87% seen once. This rearrangement joins TRBV10-3 to TRBJ2-7; a weak D match, TRBD1 (6 bases). Material: peripheral blood. The clonotype originates from a man aged 55-75 years who had recovered from COVID-19. CDR3 sequence: CAISELNIQGEQYF. In DNA, the CDR3 is TGTGCCATCAGTGAACTGAACATCCAGGGGGAGCAGTACTTC.